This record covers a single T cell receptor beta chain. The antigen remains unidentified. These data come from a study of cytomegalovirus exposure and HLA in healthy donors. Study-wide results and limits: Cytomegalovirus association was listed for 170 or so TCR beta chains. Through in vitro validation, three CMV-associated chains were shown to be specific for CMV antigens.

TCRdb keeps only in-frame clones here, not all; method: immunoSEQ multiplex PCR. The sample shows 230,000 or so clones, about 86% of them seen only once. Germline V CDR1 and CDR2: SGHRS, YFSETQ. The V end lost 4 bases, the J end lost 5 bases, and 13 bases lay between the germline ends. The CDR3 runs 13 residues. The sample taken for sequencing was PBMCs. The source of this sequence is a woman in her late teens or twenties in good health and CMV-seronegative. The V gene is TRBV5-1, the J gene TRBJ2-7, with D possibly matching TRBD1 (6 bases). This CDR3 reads CASSRDNQNEQYF. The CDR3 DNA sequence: TGCGCCAGCAGCCGGGACAATCAGAACGAGCAGTACTTC. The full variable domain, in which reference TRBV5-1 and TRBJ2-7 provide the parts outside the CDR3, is KAGVTQTPRYLIKTRGQQVTLSCSPISGHRSVSWYQQTPGQGLQFLFEYFSETQRNKGNFPGRFSGRQFSNSRSEMNVSTLELGDSALYLCASSRDNQNEQYFGPGTRLTVT.